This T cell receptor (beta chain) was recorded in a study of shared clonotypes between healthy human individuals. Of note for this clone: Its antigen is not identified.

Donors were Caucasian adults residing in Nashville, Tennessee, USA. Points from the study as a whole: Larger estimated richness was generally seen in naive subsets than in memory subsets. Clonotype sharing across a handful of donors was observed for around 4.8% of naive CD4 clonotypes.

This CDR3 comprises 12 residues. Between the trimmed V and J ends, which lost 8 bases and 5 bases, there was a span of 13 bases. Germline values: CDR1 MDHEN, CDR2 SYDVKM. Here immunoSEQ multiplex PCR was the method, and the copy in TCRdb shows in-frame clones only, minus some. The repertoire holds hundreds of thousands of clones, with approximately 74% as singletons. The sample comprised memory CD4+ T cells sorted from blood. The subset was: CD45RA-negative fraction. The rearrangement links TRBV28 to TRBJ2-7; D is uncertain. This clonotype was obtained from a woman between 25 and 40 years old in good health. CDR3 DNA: TGTGCCAGCGGGTGGATCGGCAACGAGCAGTACTTC. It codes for CASGWIGNEQYF.